This TCR beta chain is drawn from a study of memory CD4+ T cells and cytomegalovirus serostatus. CDR1 is SGHRS, CDR2 YFSETQ, per germline. The CDR3 loop spans 14 amino acids. Germline trimming cut 4 bases from V and 6 bases from J; bases unmatched to any gene: 6. The method was immunoSEQ multiplex PCR; TCRdb's version includes in-frame clones alone and lacks a portion of them. Among tens of thousands of clones, 60% to 80% were seen once, and the ten largest hold under 0.9%. The sort gate was single viable CD3+CD4+CD8-CD45RO+ cells for memory CD4+ T cells. Positive selection with CD4 microbeads enriched total CD4+ T cells.

The gene calls are TRBV5-1 and TRBJ2-4; 8 bases are shared with TRBD1. The sequence was obtained from an adult in good health and CMV-seronegative. The sequenced sample consisted of memory CD4+ T cells from blood. The CDR3 here is CASSPSGTGNIQYF. The CDR3 bases are TGCGCCAGCAGCCCGTCCGGGACAGGAAACATTCAGTACTTC.